The 6 T cell receptor beta chains listed next were all sequenced from one sample in a study of response to subunit inactivated influenza vaccine. TCRdb used MiXCR to reprocess the RT-PCR reads, holding one entry per CDR3 protein. Among roughly 650,000 distinct CDR3 sequences listed, about 15% were seen once. The sample in question was PBMCs from blood, obtained 14 to 15 days before vaccination. These receptors came from a man over 45 who received an inactivated influenza vaccine.

The chain has TRBV6-5 and TRBJ1-1; D is undetermined. The CDR3 consists of 14 residues. V lost 4 bases, J lost 1 base, and 10 bases lay in between. Germline V gene data show CDR1 as MNHEY and CDR2 as SVGAGI. CDR3 nucleotide sequence: TGTGCCAGCAGTTCGCCCTCGGAGAACACTGAAGCTTTCTTT. As protein: CASSSPSENTEAFF.

The genes are TRBV28 and TRBJ2-7; perhaps TRBD2 as D (6 bases). V lost 1 base and J lost 0, with 13 bases in between. This CDR3 is built from 16 residues. From germline, CDR1 is MDHEN and CDR2 SYDVKM. The CDR3 reads CASSLLGGYSSYEQYF. Written as DNA, the CDR3 is TGTGCCAGCAGTTTATTGGGGGGTTATAGCTCCTACGAGCAGTACTTC.

V is TRBV15 and J is TRBJ2-2; 8 positions match TRBD1. Germline CDR1 is LNHNV and CDR2 is YYDKDF (reference sequence). The ends lost 0 bases at V and 6 bases at J; junction bases unmatched: 0. The CDR3 extends over 14 amino acids. The CDR3: CATSRDRGPGELFF. The CDR3 region has the DNA TGTGCCACCAGCAGAGACAGGGGGCCCGGGGAGCTGTTTTTT.

This clonotype was seen more than once but under ten times. DNA for the CDR3: TGTGCCAGCTCCCGGACGGAAATTAATGAAAAACTGTTTTTT. Its translation is CASSRTEINEKLFF. The V and J genes are TRBV12-3 or TRBV12-4 and TRBJ1-4, with unresolved D. The CDR3 totals 14 residues. V was clipped by 8 bases and J by 4 bases, with 14 bases between them.

This clonotype was observed many times. This chain uses TRBV11-2 with TRBJ2-1; TRBD2 agrees at 12 bases. Germline loops: CDR1 SGHAT, CDR2 FQNNGV. V was pared by 0 bases and J by 7 bases, with 16 bases of the junction left unmatched. CDR3 length equals 20 residues. CDR3 sequence: CASSLEPLAGGPSFWNEQFF. DNA of the CDR3: TGTGCCAGCAGCTTAGAGCCCCTAGCGGGAGGGCCTTCGTTTTGGAATGAGCAGTTCTTC. The full variable domain, in which reference TRBV11-2 and TRBJ2-1 provide the parts outside the CDR3, is EAGVAQSPRYKIIEKRQSVAFWCNPISGHATLYWYQQILGQGPKLLIQFQNNGVVDDSQLPKDRFSAERLKGVDSTLKIQPAKLEDSAVYLCASSLEPLAGGPSFWNEQFFGPGTRLTVL.

This clonotype showed up many times. The chain links TRBV5-1 to TRBJ2-3; 13 bases align to TRBD2. V shed 3 bases, J shed 2 bases, and the junction held 3 bases outside the gene matches. Germline loops: CDR1 SGHRS, CDR2 YFSETQ. This CDR3 comprises 16 residues. DNA for the CDR3: TGCGCCAGCAGCTGGGGGACTAGCGGGGTCACAGATACGCAGTATTTT. Translating gives CASSWGTSGVTDTQYF.